Listed below are T cell receptor beta chains from one sample, sequenced in a study of neurological immune-mediated disorders. Each CDR3 protein is one row after TCRdb ran MiXCR on the 5' RACE reads. The sample records around 44,000 distinct CDR3 sequences, roughly 15% being singletons. Sequencing was carried out using CD4+ T cells from blood. Source of these receptors: a woman in her sixties with HTLV-1-associated myelopathy (HAM/TSP). The CDR3 runs from the conserved cysteine through the conserved F or W. A D gene is named only where the DNA matches it firmly. Clone sizes are given selectively: once, few, many, or a class where the clone is expanded.

d_gene	j_gene	abundance	v_gene	CDR3nt	CDR3aa
.	TRBJ2-1	many	TRBV9	TGTGCCAGCAGCCCCACCCGGACGTCGAGTGAGCAGTTCTTC	CASSPTRTSSEQFF
.	TRBJ2-7	many	TRBV6-6	TGTGCCAGCGCTAGGGACGGACCCTACGAGCAGTACTTC	CASARDGPYEQYF
TRBD2	TRBJ2-1	many	TRBV29-1	TGCAGCTCAAAAATAGCGGGAGAGCAGTTCTTC	CSSKIAGEQFF
.	TRBJ2-3	many	TRBV4-1	TGCGCCAGCAGCCAAGAGTCGCTGGCAGATACGCAGTATTTT	CASSQESLADTQYF
.	TRBJ2-7	many	TRBV7-6	TGTGCCAGCAGCTTATCACAGCCTGGGGCTTACGAGCAGTACTTC	CASSLSQPGAYEQYF
TRBD1	TRBJ1-1	many	TRBV6-4	TGTGCCAGCAGTATGACAGGGGACACTGAAGCTTTCTTT	CASSMTGDTEAFF
TRBD1	TRBJ2-5	many	TRBV10-3	TGTGCCATCAGTGAGCGTCCGACAGGGTACCAAGAGACCCAGTACTTC	CAISERPTGYQETQYF
TRBD2	TRBJ2-3	many	TRBV5-1	TGCGCCAGCAGCGTCGCGGGGGGCCCTACTAGCACAGATACGCAGTATTTT	CASSVAGGPTSTDTQYF
.	TRBJ2-3	many	TRBV29-1	TGCAGCGTTGCGCCTAGCCACACAGATACGCAGTATTTT	CSVAPSHTDTQYF
TRBD2	TRBJ2-1	many	TRBV25-1	TGTGCCAGCAAAGTTGAGCGGGGGGGCCGGAATGAGCAGTTCTTC	CASKVERGGRNEQFF
TRBD1	TRBJ2-7	many	TRBV5-6	TGTGCCAGCAGCTTTGGGACAGGGGCCTACGAGCAGTACTTC	CASSFGTGAYEQYF
.	TRBJ2-3	many	TRBV12-3/TRBV12-4	TGTGCCAGCACCCCGAGAACCACAGATACGCAGTATTTT	CASTPRTTDTQYF
.	TRBJ2-2	.	TRBV5-1	TGCGCCAGCAGCTTGGGAGTTCGCTCCACCGGGGAGCTGTTTTTT	CASSLGVRSTGELFF
.	TRBJ1-2	many	TRBV20-1	TGCAGTGCTAGCCCCGGAATAGAGGGCTACACCTTC	CSASPGIEGYTF
TRBD2	TRBJ2-2	many	TRBV20-1	TGCAGTGCCCCCCGGACTAGCGGGGGGTCCGGGGAGCTGTTTTTT	CSAPRTSGGSGELFF
.	TRBJ2-1	many	TRBV5-1	TGCGCCAGCAGCTTGGCGGGGAGGAGTGAGCAGTTCTTC	CASSLAGRSEQFF
TRBD1	TRBJ2-7	many	TRBV5-1	TGCGCCAGCAGCATAGGACAGGGGGCGATTTACGAGCAGTACTTC	CASSIGQGAIYEQYF
TRBD1	TRBJ1-1	many	TRBV29-1	TGCAGCGGGGGACAGACGAACACTGAAGCTTTCTTT	CSGGQTNTEAFF
.	TRBJ2-7	many	TRBV28	TGTGCCAGCAGTTTTTCTTATGGGGCTTACTACGAGCAGTACTTC	CASSFSYGAYYEQYF
TRBD1	TRBJ2-7	.	TRBV18	TGTGCCAGCTCAGGGACAGGTCGCGAGCAGTACTTC	CASSGTGREQYF
.	TRBJ2-1	many	TRBV15	TGTGCCACCAGCAGAGAGAGGTTCGGCGGGCGACTATACAATGAGCAGTTCTTC	CATSRERFGGRLYNEQFF
TRBD1	TRBJ1-2	many	TRBV6-1	TGTGCCAAAAGTACCCGGGACAGGGTCAACGGCTACACCTTC	CAKSTRDRVNGYTF
.	TRBJ1-2	.	TRBV20-1	TGCAGTACGGACGGACCACACTATGGCTACACCTTC	CSTDGPHYGYTF
TRBD1	TRBJ1-1	.	TRBV19	TGTGCCAGTAGTATTATAGGACAGGGGATTGAAGCTTTCTTT	CASSIIGQGIEAFF
TRBD1	TRBJ2-7	once	TRBV7-2	TGTGCCAGCAGCTTTAACAGGGGGCCCTACGAGCAGTACTTC	CASSFNRGPYEQYF
TRBD1	TRBJ1-1	many	TRBV7-8	TGTGCCAGCAGCTCAAGGGAGACAGGGGTTCTTACTGAAGCTTTCTTT	CASSSRETGVLTEAFF
.	TRBJ1-1	many	TRBV5-1	TGCGCCAGCAGAATAAGGCAGGGGAACACTGAAGCTTTCTTT	CASRIRQGNTEAFF
.	TRBJ1-4	many	TRBV5-1	TGCGCCAGCAGCTTAGGACAGAACACTGAAAAACTGTTTTTT	CASSLGQNTEKLFF
TRBD2	TRBJ2-1	many	TRBV5-1	TGCGCCAGCAGCCCACTAGCGGGGGACCCCTACAATGAGCAGTTCTTC	CASSPLAGDPYNEQFF
TRBD2	TRBJ2-1	many	TRBV7-6	TGTGCCAGCAGCTTAACTAGCGGGGGGCGAAATGAGCAGTTCTTC	CASSLTSGGRNEQFF
.	TRBJ2-1	many	TRBV24-1	TGTGCCACCAGTGATTTGTTCGGGTCGGGTGAGCAGTTCTTC	CATSDLFGSGEQFF
.	TRBJ1-5	many	TRBV7-2	TGTGCCAGCAGCTTAACCGGTCCTAATCAGCCCCAGCATTTT	CASSLTGPNQPQHF
.	TRBJ1-3	many	TRBV5-1	TGCGCCAGCAGCTCCCTGGGGGGAATTGGAAACACCATATATTTT	CASSSLGGIGNTIYF
TRBD1	TRBJ1-2	.	TRBV9	TGTGCCAGCAGCGTAGCTACAGGGGACTATGGCTACACCTTC	CASSVATGDYGYTF
TRBD1	TRBJ2-3	many	TRBV2	TGTGCCAGCACCCTGGACAGGGTACCACTTGATACGCAGTATTTT	CASTLDRVPLDTQYF
.	TRBJ2-5	many	TRBV29-1	TGCAGCGTTGGGTCCCGGGAGACCCAGTACTTC	CSVGSRETQYF
TRBD1	TRBJ2-7	many	TRBV5-1	TGCGCCAGCAGCTTGTCAGGGGGCGCGAAGTACTTC	CASSLSGGAKYF
.	TRBJ1-1	.	TRBV5-5	TGTGCCAGCAGCCCCGGAATGGCTTGGGTCACTGAAGATTTCTTT	CASSPGMAWVTEDFF
.	TRBJ1-2	many	TRBV6-6	TGTGCCAGCAGTCAGGCTCGGGGTCTAGGGTGCACCTTC	CASSQARGLGCTF
.	TRBJ1-5	few	TRBV10-2	TGCGCCAGCAGTTCCGAAAATCAGCCCCAGCATTTT	CASSSENQPQHF
TRBD1	TRBJ2-3	many	TRBV5-1	TGCGCCAGCAGCTTTAACCTCAGGGGGTCTGGAGATACGCAGTATTTT	CASSFNLRGSGDTQYF
.	TRBJ2-2	.	TRBV29-1	TGCAGCGTCGCGGACATGAACACCGAGGAGCTGTTTTTT	CSVADMNTEELFF
TRBD2	TRBJ2-3	many	TRBV10-1	TGCGCCAGCAGTGCAGTGGCGGGGGGGGGTGCAGATACGCAGTATTTT	CASSAVAGGGADTQYF
.	TRBJ2-5	many	TRBV6-4	TGTGCCAGCACCCGCTGGCAGCGATCAGAGACCCAGTACTTC	CASTRWQRSETQYF
.	TRBJ1-1	.	TRBV11-2	TGTGCCAGCAGCTTAGATGGGGGCGGGACTGAAGCTTTCTTT	CASSLDGGGTEAFF
TRBD1	TRBJ2-7	many	TRBV5-1	TGCGCCAGCAGAAAAGCCGGGACAGGGAAGAACTACGAGCAGTACTTC	CASRKAGTGKNYEQYF
TRBD1	TRBJ1-1	many	TRBV6-5	TGTGCCAGCAGTTATGACCGTGACAGGGTTGGTTTCTTT	CASSYDRDRVGFF
TRBD1	TRBJ2-3	many	TRBV5-1	TGCGCCAGCAGCGTTGGGACAGCCAACACAGATACGCAGTATTTT	CASSVGTANTDTQYF
.	TRBJ2-1	.	TRBV3-1	TGTGCCAGCAGCCACCCGGGGACCCAAATCTACAATGAGCAGTTCTTC	CASSHPGTQIYNEQFF
.	TRBJ1-2	once	TRBV5-5	.	CASSFYICSAYDLINYGYTF
TRBD2	TRBJ2-3	few	TRBV5-1	TGCGCCAGCAGCTTCGGTAGCGGGATTTTCACGGATACGCAGTATTTT	CASSFGSGIFTDTQYF
.	TRBJ2-3	many	TRBV5-1	TGCGCCAGCAGCTTGTCGGGGGTCGCAGATACGCAGTATTTT	CASSLSGVADTQYF
.	TRBJ2-6	many	TRBV11-2	TGTGCCAGCAGCTTAGGATGGGTATCTGGGGCCAACGTCCTGACTTTC	CASSLGWVSGANVLTF
.	TRBJ1-2	many	TRBV3-1	TGTGCCAGCAGCCAAGCCTGGGAAGGCTACACCTTC	CASSQAWEGYTF
TRBD2	TRBJ2-1	many	TRBV20-1	TGCAGTGCTTTTTCAGCGGGAGACTCCTACAATGAGCAGTTCTTC	CSAFSAGDSYNEQFF
.	TRBJ2-7	many	TRBV5-1	TGCGCCAGCAGCTTGGAGGCGCCAAGGTACGAGCAGTACTTC	CASSLEAPRYEQYF
.	TRBJ2-1	many	TRBV10-3	TGTGCCATCAGTGAGTCGGCAGGTCACAATGAGCAGTTCTTC	CAISESAGHNEQFF
.	TRBJ1-2	many	TRBV24-1	TGTGCCACCAGTGATTTCTCCGGGGACGCAACCTATGGCTACACCTTC	CATSDFSGDATYGYTF